Sequencing of this T cell receptor beta chain was carried out in a study of blood T cell repertoires in COVID-19. Study as a whole: Sources were T cells, B-cell-depleted T cells, or PBMCs; the material itself was cDNA or gDNA.

Using immunoSEQ multiplex PCR, the repertoire was profiled, and TCRdb retains in-frame clones only, with some absent. The data hold hundreds of thousands of clones, with around nine tenths observed a single time. CDR1 is SGDLS and CDR2 is YYNGEE in the germline V gene. V gave up 6 bases and J gave up 2 bases; unmatched junction bases: 4. The CDR3 is made up of 14 amino acids. Enrolled through a virtual design, the participants were between roughly 18 and 100 years of age and came from about two dozen US areas. The TCR comes from a woman aged 50 to 65 who had recovered from COVID-19. This chain connects TRBV9 to TRBJ1-2, with TRBD1 matching 10 bases. The sequenced sample consisted of PBMCs or T cells enriched from blood (not recorded which). The CDR3 region is CASTRDRGNYGYTF. For the CDR3, the DNA is TGTGCCAGCACCCGGGACAGGGGAAACTATGGCTACACCTTC.